This TCR beta chain is from a study of cytomegalovirus exposure and HLA in healthy donors. Donors sampled were nominally healthy, though unrecorded immune exposures were likely. Study conclusions and caveats: Across all donors, roughly uniform sequencing depth was an assumption of the presence/absence analyses. Most observed TCR sequences were rare, whereas some public TCRs were detected in many donors. Owing to their indistinguishability, certain V segments, notably TRBV6-2 and TRBV6-3, were excluded.

V lost 6 bases to trimming and J lost 5 bases; unmatched junction nucleotides: 3. The CDR3 is 11 amino acids. Germline CDR1 is DFQATT and CDR2 is SNEGSKA (reference sequence). Primers: 60 Vbeta forward and 13 Jbeta reverse. Assay used: immunoSEQ multiplex PCR; TCRdb lists only in-frame clones, some missing. The sample has 100,000 to 150,000 clones, roughly 80% seen once. For this clone: Its antigen remains unidentified.

The sample comprised PBMCs. This rearrangement joins TRBV20-1 to TRBJ1-1, with TRBD1 identical over 7 bases. The sequence derives from a man aged 25-45 years in good health and CMV-seropositive. The CDR3 DNA reads TGCAGTGCCACGGACAGGACTGAAGCTTTCTTT. Amino acid sequence: CSATDRTEAFF.